The present TCR beta chain was sequenced within a study of shared clonotypes between healthy human individuals (dated by TCRdb to between 2020 and 2021). Study-wide context: The cohort included a few men and a couple of women between 18 and 49 years of age. For each donor, three plates each were used for CD4 naive and CD4 memory, two plates were used for CD8 naive, and one plate was used for CD8 memory. Blood TCR repertoires of 5 or 6 healthy adults were deeply sequenced to estimate repertoire size and the extent of clonotype sharing between individuals. To increase sequencing depth and limit assay-specific biases, different laboratories used diverse techniques to prepare libraries and sequence TCR repertoires. Between about 0.94 and 8.9 billion PBMCs per donor were obtained by leukapheresis. Beyond this particular receptor, the publication reports: Rarefaction of sorted-subset datasets indicated incomplete sequencing despite the large sequencing depth. Sampling was restricted to blood, and TCR repertoires in tissue are likely to differ from TCR repertoires in blood. Based on pairwise subsampling, the degree of clonotype sharing among donors was expected to be affected by sequencing depth. The genetic and exposure-history diversity represented was limited by the small number of donors. Across a handful of donors, around 5.4% of naive CD4, roughly 3.5% of naive CD8, under 2.5% of memory CD4, and approximately 0.4% of memory CD8 clonotypes were shared. Higher generation probabilities were observed for clonotypes shared by all four sorted-subset donors than for non-shared clonotypes. Naive subsets generally had larger estimated clonotype richness than memory subsets.

The donors were healthy, HIV-negative adults who had no recently reported acute infections or vaccinations. Only Caucasian adults living in Nashville, Tennessee, USA were represented among the donors. CD4+ T cells were enriched by magnetic negative selection; naive cells were then positively selected on CD45RA, and the negative fraction formed the memory subset. Blood was collected by leukapheresis, and PBMCs were isolated by Ficoll-Histopaque density gradient centrifugation and then cryopreserved in liquid nitrogen vapor phase. Purity and quantity of every magnetically sorted T cell population were checked by analytical flow cytometry. From each sorted fraction, genomic DNA was isolated and quantified by UV absorbance on a Nanodrop 2000c. Using the deep immunoSEQ assay, multiplex PCR amplified TCR CDR3 regions from genomic DNA. Extracted genomic DNA from each cell subset was spread evenly across all wells of several immunoSEQ 96-well plates, with each plate serving as a replicate. Each replicate PCR for sorted subsets received about 180 ng genomic DNA, equal to roughly 29,000 T cell genomes. Purified libraries were measured with a Qubit 3.0 fluorometer, size-checked on a Bioanalyzer 2100, and measured again with the KAPA Library Quantification kit. A separate single-read 150-cycle Illumina NextSeq 550 flow cell was used to sequence each immunoSEQ 96-well plate. The study's processing was this. Because the immunoSEQ output held only junctional sequences and lacked quality scores, the filtering could not match the filtering applied to full-length reads. To assign V/J genes and CDR3, sequences were annotated using PyIR, a Python wrapper for IgBLAST v1.9, with IMGT germline references. Any read was removed if the V/J assignment was weak (E-value above 1e-6), the CDR3 was missing, or the read contained stop codons, out-of-frame junctions, or ambiguous translated residues. V3J clonotypes were defined as sequences sharing the same inferred V gene, J gene, and CDR3 amino acid sequence. To compute the percentage overlap between repertoires, the number of shared unique clonotypes was divided by the size of the smaller repertoire. Three approaches were used to assess repertoire richness: RTK rarefaction, the Chao1 estimator, and Recon v2.1 estimates of unobserved clonotypes. Generation probabilities for all TCRbeta clonotypes obtained by the gDNA method from a handful of donors were computed using OLGA. What TCRdb holds here is the immuneACCESS table cut down to in-frame rearrangements. Part of the clones is not present; checked against another copy, under half of the missing clones reflect an unresolved V gene, and the others are unexplained. That table supplies the V and J calls and clone size; D and trimming were determined from the DNA. The sample yields some 2 million clones; approximately 95% were counted once. In total, the top ten clones hold roughly 0.13% of the sample.

A word on this clone: Its antigen remains undetermined. Qualities for individual bases were not recorded, and no much larger clone is one base off.

This sequence originates from a man aged 18 to 35 in good health. Sequencing used naive CD4+ T cells sorted from blood. The cell subset or site label here, explained by the study, means: CD45RA+ positively selected.

DNA sequence: TGTGCCAGCAGCTTATTGGTGGGATCCTACAATGAGCAGTTCTTC. Its protein is CASSLLVGSYNEQFF. The chain links TRBV7-8 with TRBJ2-1; no D gene is confidently identified. Including cysteine and phenylalanine, the CDR3 has 15 amino acids. The DNA shown is the 45-base CDR3, in frame from base 1. V gives up 2 bases and J gives up 1 base, and the segment between their germline ends measures 9 bases. The germline V gene supplies CDR1 SGHVS and CDR2 FQNEAQ.